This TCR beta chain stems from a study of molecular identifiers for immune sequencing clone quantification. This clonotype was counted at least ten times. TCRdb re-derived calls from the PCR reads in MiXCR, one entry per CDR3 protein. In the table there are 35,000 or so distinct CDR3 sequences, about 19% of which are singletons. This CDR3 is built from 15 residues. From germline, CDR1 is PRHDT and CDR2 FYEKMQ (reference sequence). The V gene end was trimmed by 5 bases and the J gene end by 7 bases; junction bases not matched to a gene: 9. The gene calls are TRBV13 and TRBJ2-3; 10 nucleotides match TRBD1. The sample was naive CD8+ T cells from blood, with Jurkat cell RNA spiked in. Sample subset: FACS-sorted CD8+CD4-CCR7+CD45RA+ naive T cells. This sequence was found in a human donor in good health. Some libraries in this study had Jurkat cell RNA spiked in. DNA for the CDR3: TGTGCCAGCAGCGGGGGGACAGGGGTAGCGTATACGCAGTATTTT. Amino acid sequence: CASSGGTGVAYTQYF.